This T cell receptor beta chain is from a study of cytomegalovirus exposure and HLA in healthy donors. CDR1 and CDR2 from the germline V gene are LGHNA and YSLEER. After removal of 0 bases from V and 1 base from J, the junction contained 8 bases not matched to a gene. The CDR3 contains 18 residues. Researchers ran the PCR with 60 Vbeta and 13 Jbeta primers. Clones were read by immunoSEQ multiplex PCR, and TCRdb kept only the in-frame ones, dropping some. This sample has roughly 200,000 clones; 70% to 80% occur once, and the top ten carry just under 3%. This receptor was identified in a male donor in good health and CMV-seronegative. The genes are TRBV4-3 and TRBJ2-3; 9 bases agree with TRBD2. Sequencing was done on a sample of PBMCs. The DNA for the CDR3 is TGCGCCAGCAGCCAAGAAGTCCCGACTAGCGGACGCACAGATACGCAGTATTTT. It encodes CASSQEVPTSGRTDTQYF.